This TCR beta chain is from a study of identical twins. Findings and caveats of the study: Out-of-frame alpha sequences shared between twins exhibited an excess of low generation probability. Cross-sectional statistical analysis was relied on for the conclusions, without the same donors being followed.

From germline, CDR1 is SGHAT and CDR2 FQNNGV. The CDR3 is 19 residues long. Deletions cut 5 bases from V and 3 bases from J, with 29 bases between. From the 5' RACE reads, TCRdb called clonotypes with MiXCR, one entry per CDR3 protein. The sample carries under 350,000 distinct CDR3 sequences, roughly 10% recorded once. As concerns this clonotype: The antigen remains unidentified.

These sequences were also reported in another study, on yellow fever vaccine responses in identical twins. That work contributes: Each twin's T cell response to the vaccine was reported to look partly convergent and partly personalized.

The chain is built from TRBV11-2 and TRBJ2-7; possible D gene TRBD1, 6 bases. Sequencing input: CD8+ T cells sorted from blood. The clonotype comes from a woman aged 18-30 years in good health. The DNA of the CDR3 is TGTGCCAGCAGCACTGGACAGATTCCTTTTCACCCCATCCTCTACGAGCAGTACTTC. Translation: CASSTGQIPFHPILYEQYF.